The rows below give T cell receptor beta chains drawn from one sample of a study of blood T cells in healthy people across ages. TCRdb fed the 5' RACE reads into MiXCR, producing one record per CDR3 protein. The sample lists about 1.5 million distinct CDR3 sequences; roughly 43% were seen once. Source material: blood. The source is a woman aged 18-29 years in good health. CDR3s include the opening cysteine and the closing phenylalanine or tryptophan. D genes are given only for firm matches. Not every row has a clone size; where given, it reads once, few, many or a size class.

TRBJ1-5,TRBV29-1,few,.,CSAGDGQPQHF,TGCAGCGCCGGGGATGGTCAGCCCCAGCATTTT
TRBJ2-1,TRBV7-9,.,TRBD2,CASSWAGRVAKNIQFF,TGTGCCAGCAGCTGGGCAGGGAGGGTTGCCAAAAACATTCAGTTCTTC
TRBJ2-7,TRBV20-1,.,TRBD1,CSATGYRDRAYNEQYF,TGCAGTGCTACCGGATACCGGGACAGGGCCTACAATGAGCAGTACTTC
TRBJ2-1,TRBV7-2,few,.,CASSLQQGGNEQFF,TGTGCCAGCAGCTTACAGCAGGGAGGCAATGAGCAGTTCTTC
TRBJ2-5,TRBV5-1,once,.,CASSHGGRLKNEQYF,TGCGCCAGCAGCCACGGGGGGCGCTTGAAGAATGAGCAGTACTTC
TRBJ2-7,TRBV5-1,.,.,CASSSQVFGSNEQYF,TGCGCCAGTTCTTCCCAGGTATTTGGATCCAACGAGCAGTACTTC
TRBJ1-6,TRBV4-3,.,.,CASSQNLGGASNSPLHF,TGCGCCAGCAGCCAGAATTTAGGAGGGGCTAGTAATTCACCCCTCCACTTT
TRBJ2-7,TRBV29-1,few,.,CSVEEEEGYEQYF,TGCAGCGTTGAAGAAGAAGAGGGCTACGAGCAGTACTTC
TRBJ2-5,TRBV6-1,few,TRBD2,CASSELAGPRQTQYF,TGTGCCAGCAGTGAACTAGCGGGCCCACGGCAGACCCAGTACTTC
TRBJ2-1,TRBV20-1,.,TRBD2,CSAPGTSGRGYYNEQFF,TGCAGTGCCCCCGGGACTAGCGGAAGAGGGTACTACAATGAGCAGTTCTTC
TRBJ1-5,TRBV6-5,.,.,CASRSGRRSNQPQHF,TGTGCCAGCAGATCGGGACGTCGAAGCAATCAGCCCCAGCATTTT
TRBJ2-7,TRBV11-2,.,.,CASGVKGLSYEQYF,TGTGCCAGCGGCGTAAAGGGCCTATCCTACGAGCAGTACTTC
TRBJ2-1,TRBV7-2,.,TRBD2,CASSLGRTSGQFF,TGTGCCAGCAGCTTAGGGAGGACTAGCGGGCAGTTCTTC
TRBJ2-7,TRBV10-3,few,.,CAINQGGVTYEQYF,TGTGCCATCAATCAGGGTGGGGTAACGTACGAGCAGTACTTC
TRBJ1-4,TRBV6-5,few,.,CASSGAGNEKLFF,TGTGCCAGCTCTGGGGCGGGTAATGAAAAACTGTTTTTT
TRBJ2-7,TRBV30,.,.,CAWSSTGGYDEQYF,TGTGCCTGGAGCTCGACCGGCGGTTACGACGAGCAGTACTTC
TRBJ2-7,TRBV7-2,few,TRBD2,CASSLVAGVLDEQYF,TGTGCCAGCAGCTTAGTGGCGGGAGTCCTTGACGAGCAGTACTTC
TRBJ2-7,TRBV28,.,.,CASSLFQGGHEQYF,TGTGCCAGCAGCCTCTTCCAGGGGGGCCACGAGCAGTACTTC
TRBJ2-5,TRBV24-1,.,.,CATSDLRTGTKETQYF,TGTGCCACCAGTGATTTACGTACCGGGACAAAAGAGACCCAGTACTTC
TRBJ2-1,TRBV6-6,few,TRBD2,CASSYPTSGGYNEQFF,TGTGCCAGCAGTTACCCTACTAGCGGGGGGTACAATGAGCAGTTCTTC
TRBJ1-2,TRBV7-9,.,.,CASSLGAGRGDYGYTF,TGTGCCAGCAGCTTAGGAGCAGGGCGGGGAGACTATGGCTACACCTTC
TRBJ2-5,TRBV7-3,.,.,CASSTNGNSQETQYF,TGTGCCAGCAGCACCAACGGAAACAGTCAAGAGACCCAGTACTTC
TRBJ1-1,TRBV5-1,.,.,CASSYLLFGTMNTEAFF,TGCGCCAGCAGCTACCTCTTATTCGGCACGATGAACACTGAAGCTTTCTTT
TRBJ1-2,TRBV29-1,few,TRBD1,CSVDPIFAPGGLGYTF,TGCAGCGTTGATCCCATCTTCGCCCCAGGGGGACTTGGCTACACCTTC
TRBJ1-1,TRBV7-9,once,.,CASSLGPSSTEAFF,TGTGCCAGCAGCTTAGGACCCAGTAGCACTGAAGCTTTCTTT
TRBJ1-2,TRBV25-1,.,TRBD1,CASSEYGQVLIDGYTF,TGTGCCAGCAGTGAGTACGGACAGGTTTTAATAGATGGCTACACCTTC
TRBJ2-5,TRBV20-1,many,.,CSAIGPETQYF,TGCAGTGCTATTGGACCAGAGACCCAGTACTTC
TRBJ1-1,TRBV20-1,.,.,CSARQNMNTEAFF,TGCAGTGCTCGCCAGAACATGAACACTGAAGCTTTCTTT
TRBJ1-2,TRBV12-3/TRBV12-4,.,.,CASYHGEYGYTF,TGTGCCAGCTACCACGGGGAGTATGGCTACACCTTC
TRBJ2-1,TRBV6-6,few,.,CASRSVNTGEQFF,TGTGCCAGCAGATCAGTCAACACGGGTGAGCAGTTCTTC
TRBJ2-1,TRBV12-3/TRBV12-4,.,TRBD2,CASTSGGPRNEQFF,TGTGCCAGCACCTCGGGGGGGCCACGGAATGAGCAGTTCTTC
TRBJ1-1,TRBV28,.,.,CASSLELGKAFF,TGTGCCAGCAGTTTAGAGCTGGGAAAAGCTTTCTTT
TRBJ1-2,TRBV3-1,.,.,CASSQGLVRRGHGYTF,TGTGCCAGCAGCCAAGGCCTCGTCCGCCGGGGTCATGGCTACACCTTC
TRBJ2-4,TRBV20-1,.,.,CSATTGKGYRQYF,TGCAGTGCAACTACAGGGAAGGGCTACAGGCAGTACTTC
TRBJ2-5,TRBV7-8,.,TRBD2,CASRSLAGRNNEQYF,TGTGCCAGCAGATCACTAGCGGGGCGAAACAATGAGCAGTACTTC
TRBJ1-2,TRBV7-2,.,.,CASSLYGDGYTF,TGTGCCAGCAGCTTATACGGTGATGGCTACACCTTC
TRBJ2-5,TRBV2,.,.,CASMYQETQYF,TGTGCCAGCATGTACCAAGAGACCCAGTACTTC
TRBJ2-7,TRBV7-8,few,.,CASSSKPGLPYEQYF,TGTGCCAGCAGCTCCAAACCGGGACTTCCCTACGAGCAGTACTTC
TRBJ2-6,TRBV28,.,TRBD2,CASSSGGRVPGANVLTF,TGTGCCAGCAGTTCCGGCGGGAGGGTACCTGGGGCCAACGTCCTGACTTTC
TRBJ1-5,TRBV10-3,.,.,CAISELGLGNQPQHF,TGTGCCATCAGTGAGCTGGGACTCGGCAATCAGCCCCAGCATTTT
TRBJ2-1,TRBV12-5,few,.,CASGFWGLGNEQFF,TGTGCTAGTGGTTTTTGGGGGCTGGGCAATGAGCAGTTCTTC
TRBJ2-1,TRBV6-2/TRBV6-3,.,TRBD2,CASSHLGLAGDRNEQFF,TGTGCCAGCAGCCACCTTGGTCTAGCGGGAGATCGGAATGAGCAGTTCTTC
TRBJ2-1,TRBV20-1,many,.,CSATPPGSYNEQFF,TGCAGTGCTACCCCTCCCGGATCCTACAATGAGCAGTTCTTC
TRBJ1-1,TRBV27,.,.,CASSSRSGGNTEAFF,TGTGCCAGCAGTTCCCGTAGCGGGGGGAACACTGAAGCTTTCTTT
TRBJ2-1,TRBV7-2,.,TRBD2,CASSSRLAEETQFF,TGTGCCAGCAGCTCAAGACTAGCGGAAGAGACCCAGTTCTTC
TRBJ2-6,TRBV27,.,.,CASSSIIDNSGANVLTF,TGTGCCAGCAGTTCTATCATCGACAACTCTGGGGCCAACGTCCTGACTTTC
TRBJ2-1,TRBV4-3,.,.,CASSQDLGGAYEQFF,TGCGCCAGCAGCCAAGATCTCGGGGGCGCATACGAGCAGTTCTTC
TRBJ2-7,TRBV12-3/TRBV12-4,.,.,CASSFGYSSYEQYF,TGTGCCAGCAGTTTCGGGTATTCCTCCTACGAGCAGTACTTC
TRBJ1-3,TRBV24-1,.,.,CATSDVTAGPGNTIYF,TGTGCCACCAGTGACGTTACGGCAGGGCCTGGAAACACCATATATTTT